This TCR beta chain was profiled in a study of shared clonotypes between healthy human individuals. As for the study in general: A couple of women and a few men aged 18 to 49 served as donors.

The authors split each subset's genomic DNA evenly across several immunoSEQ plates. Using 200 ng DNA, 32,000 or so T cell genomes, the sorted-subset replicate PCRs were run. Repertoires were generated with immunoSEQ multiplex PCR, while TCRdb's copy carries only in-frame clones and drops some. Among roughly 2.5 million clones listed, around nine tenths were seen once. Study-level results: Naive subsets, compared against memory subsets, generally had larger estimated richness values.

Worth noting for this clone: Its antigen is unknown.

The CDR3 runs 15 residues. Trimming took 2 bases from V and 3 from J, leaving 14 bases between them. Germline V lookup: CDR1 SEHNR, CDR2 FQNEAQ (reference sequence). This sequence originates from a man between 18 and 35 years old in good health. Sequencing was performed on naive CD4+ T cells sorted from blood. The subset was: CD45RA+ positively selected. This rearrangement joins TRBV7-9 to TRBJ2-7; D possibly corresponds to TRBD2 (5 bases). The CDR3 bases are TGTGCCAGCAGCTTAAGCCGGGCGGAGGACTACGAGCAGTACTTC. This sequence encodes CASSLSRAEDYEQYF.